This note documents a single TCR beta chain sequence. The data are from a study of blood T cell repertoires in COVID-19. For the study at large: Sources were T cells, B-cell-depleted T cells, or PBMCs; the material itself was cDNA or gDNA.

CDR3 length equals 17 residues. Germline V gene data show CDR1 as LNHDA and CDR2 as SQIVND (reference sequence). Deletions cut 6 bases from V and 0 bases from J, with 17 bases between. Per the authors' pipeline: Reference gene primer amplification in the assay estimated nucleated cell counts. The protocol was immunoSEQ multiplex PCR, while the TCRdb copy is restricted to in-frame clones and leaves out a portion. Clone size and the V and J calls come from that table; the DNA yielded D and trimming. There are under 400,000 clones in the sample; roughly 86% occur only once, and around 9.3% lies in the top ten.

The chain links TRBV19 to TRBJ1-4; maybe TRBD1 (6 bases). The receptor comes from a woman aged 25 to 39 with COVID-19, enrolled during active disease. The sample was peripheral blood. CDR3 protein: CASSRGGHSATNEKLFF. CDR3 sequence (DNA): TGTGCCAGTAGCCGGGGGGGGCACTCGGCAACTAATGAAAAACTGTTTTTT. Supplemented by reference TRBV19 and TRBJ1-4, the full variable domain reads DGGITQSPKYLFRKEGQNVTLSCEQNLNHDAMYWYRQDPGQGLRLIYYSQIVNDFQKGDIAEGYSVSREKKESFPLTVTSAQKNPTAFYLCASSRGGHSATNEKLFFGSGTQLSVL.